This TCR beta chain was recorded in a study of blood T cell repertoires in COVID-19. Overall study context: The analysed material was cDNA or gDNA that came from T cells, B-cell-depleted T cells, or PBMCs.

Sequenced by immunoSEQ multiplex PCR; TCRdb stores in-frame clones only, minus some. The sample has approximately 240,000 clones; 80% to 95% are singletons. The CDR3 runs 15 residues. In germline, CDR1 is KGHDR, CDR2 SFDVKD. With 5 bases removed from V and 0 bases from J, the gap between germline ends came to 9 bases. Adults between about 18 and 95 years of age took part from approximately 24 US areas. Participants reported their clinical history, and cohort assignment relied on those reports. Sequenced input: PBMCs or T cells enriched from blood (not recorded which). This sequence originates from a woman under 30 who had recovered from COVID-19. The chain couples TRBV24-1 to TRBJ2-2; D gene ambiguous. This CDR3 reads CATSGLPPNTGELFF. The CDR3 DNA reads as TGTGCCACCAGTGGACTTCCGCCGAACACCGGGGAGCTGTTTTTT.